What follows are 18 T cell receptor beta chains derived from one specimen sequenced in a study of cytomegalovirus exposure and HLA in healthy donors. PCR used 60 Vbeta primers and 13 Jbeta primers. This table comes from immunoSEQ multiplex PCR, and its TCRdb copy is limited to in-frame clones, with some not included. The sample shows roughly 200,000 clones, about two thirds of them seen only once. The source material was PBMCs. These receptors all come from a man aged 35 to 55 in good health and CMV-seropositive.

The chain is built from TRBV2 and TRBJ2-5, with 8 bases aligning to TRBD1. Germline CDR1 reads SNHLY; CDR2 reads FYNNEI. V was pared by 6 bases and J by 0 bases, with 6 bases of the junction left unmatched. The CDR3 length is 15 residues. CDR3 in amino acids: CASRVDRAYQETQYF. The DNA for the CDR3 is TGTGCCAGCAGGGTGGACAGGGCGTACCAAGAGACCCAGTACTTC.

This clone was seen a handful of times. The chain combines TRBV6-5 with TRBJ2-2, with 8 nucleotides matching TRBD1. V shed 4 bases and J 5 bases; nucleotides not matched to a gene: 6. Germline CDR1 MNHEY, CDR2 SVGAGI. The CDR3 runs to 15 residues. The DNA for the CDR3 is TGTGCCAGCAGTTTTCAGGGGGCGCGAACCGGGGAGCTGTTTTTT. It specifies CASSFQGARTGELFF.

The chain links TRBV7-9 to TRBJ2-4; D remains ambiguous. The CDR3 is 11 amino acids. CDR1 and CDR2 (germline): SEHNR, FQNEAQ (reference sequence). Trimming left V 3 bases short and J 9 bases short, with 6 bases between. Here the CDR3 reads CASSFDTIQYF. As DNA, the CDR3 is TGTGCCAGCAGCTTCGACACCATTCAGTACTTC. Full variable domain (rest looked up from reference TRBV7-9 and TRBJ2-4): DTGVSQNPRHKITKRGQNVTFRCDPISEHNRLYWYRQTLGQGPEFLTYFQNEAQLEKSRLLSDRFSAERPKGSFSTLEIQRTEQGDSAMYLCASSFDTIQYFGAGTRLSVL.

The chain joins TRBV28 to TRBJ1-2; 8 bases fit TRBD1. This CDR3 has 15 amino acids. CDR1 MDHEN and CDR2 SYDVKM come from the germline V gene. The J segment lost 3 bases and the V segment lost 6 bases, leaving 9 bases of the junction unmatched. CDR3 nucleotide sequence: TGTGCCAGCAGCCAGGGGGCAGTCGGTCACTATGGCTACACCTTC. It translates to CASSQGAVGHYGYTF.

CDR3 region: CASSRTSGNTGELFF. In DNA, the CDR3 is TGCGCCAGTTCACGGACTAGCGGGAACACCGGGGAGCTGTTTTTT. The chain has TRBV10-2 and TRBJ2-2; TRBD2 aligns across 10 bases. This CDR3 comprises 15 residues. V was clipped by 9 bases and J by 1 base; unmatched bases: 5. CDR1 is WSHSY, CDR2 SAAADI, per germline.

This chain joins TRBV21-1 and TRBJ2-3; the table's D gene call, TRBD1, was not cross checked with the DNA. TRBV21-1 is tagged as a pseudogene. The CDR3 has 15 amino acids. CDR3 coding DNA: TGTGCCAGCACCCCCGGGACAGGGGTGGTAGGTACGCAGTATTTT. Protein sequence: CASTPGTGVVGTQYF.

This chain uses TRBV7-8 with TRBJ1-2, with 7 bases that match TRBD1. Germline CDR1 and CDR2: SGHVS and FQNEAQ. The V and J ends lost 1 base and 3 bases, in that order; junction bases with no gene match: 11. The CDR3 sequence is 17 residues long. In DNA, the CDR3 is TGTGCCAGCAGCTTAGACAGGGGTCGGTCGAGGGACTATGGCTACACCTTC. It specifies CASSLDRGRSRDYGYTF.

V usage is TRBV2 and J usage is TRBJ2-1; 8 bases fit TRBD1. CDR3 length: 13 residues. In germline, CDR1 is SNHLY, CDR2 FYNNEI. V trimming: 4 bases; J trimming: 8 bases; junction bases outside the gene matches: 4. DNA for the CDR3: TGTGCCAGCAGTGGAGACAGGGGTCATGAGCAGTTCTTC. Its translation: CASSGDRGHEQFF.

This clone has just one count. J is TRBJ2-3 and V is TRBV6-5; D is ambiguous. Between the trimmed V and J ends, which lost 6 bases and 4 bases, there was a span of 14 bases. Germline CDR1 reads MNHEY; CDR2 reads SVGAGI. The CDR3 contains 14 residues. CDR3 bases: TGTGCCAGCAGCCCGATTAGTCCCCCAGATACGCAGTATTTT. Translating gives CASSPISPPDTQYF.

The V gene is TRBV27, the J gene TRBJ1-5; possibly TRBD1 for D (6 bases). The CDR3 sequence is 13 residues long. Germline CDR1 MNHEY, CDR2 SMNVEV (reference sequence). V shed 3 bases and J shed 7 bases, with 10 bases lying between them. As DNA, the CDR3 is TGTGCCAGCAGTTTGTCAGGGGCCCAGCCCCAGCATTTT. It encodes CASSLSGAQPQHF.

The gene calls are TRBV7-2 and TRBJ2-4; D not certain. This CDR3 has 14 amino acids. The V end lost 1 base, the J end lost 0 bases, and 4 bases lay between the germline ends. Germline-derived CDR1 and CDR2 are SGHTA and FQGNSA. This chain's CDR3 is CASSLGQAKNIQYF. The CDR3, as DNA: TGTGCCAGCAGCTTAGGACAAGCCAAAAACATTCAGTACTTC.

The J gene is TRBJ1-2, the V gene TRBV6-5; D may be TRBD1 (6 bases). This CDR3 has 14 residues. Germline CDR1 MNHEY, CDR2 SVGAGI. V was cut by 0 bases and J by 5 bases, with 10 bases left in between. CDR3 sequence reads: CASSYSGQLYGYTF. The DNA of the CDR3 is TGTGCCAGCAGTTACTCCGGACAGCTTTATGGCTACACCTTC.

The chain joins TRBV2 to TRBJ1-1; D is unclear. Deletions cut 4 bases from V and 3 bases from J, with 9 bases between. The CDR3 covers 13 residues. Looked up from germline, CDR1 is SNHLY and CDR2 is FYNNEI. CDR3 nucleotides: TGTGCCAGCAGTGGGGTCGGGGACACTGAAGCTTTCTTT. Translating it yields CASSGVGDTEAFF.

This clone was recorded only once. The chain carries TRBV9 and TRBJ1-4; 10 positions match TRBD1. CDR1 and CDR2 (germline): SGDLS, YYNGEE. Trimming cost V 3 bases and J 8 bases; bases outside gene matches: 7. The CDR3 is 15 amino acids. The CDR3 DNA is TGTGCCAGCAGCGGGGCGACAGGGGGCAAGGAAAAACTGTTTTTT. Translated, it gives CASSGATGGKEKLFF. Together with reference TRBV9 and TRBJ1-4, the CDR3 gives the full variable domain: DSGVTQTPKHLITATGQRVTLRCSPRSGDLSVYWYQQSLDQGLQFLIQYYNGEERAKGNILERFSAQQFPDLHSELNLSSLELGDSALYFCASSGATGGKEKLFFGSGTQLSVL.

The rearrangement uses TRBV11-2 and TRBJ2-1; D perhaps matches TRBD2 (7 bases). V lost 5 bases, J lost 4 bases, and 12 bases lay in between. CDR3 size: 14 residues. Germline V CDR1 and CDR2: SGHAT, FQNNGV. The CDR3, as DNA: TGTGCCAGCAGCGGCGGGGGCCCATACAATGAGCAGTTCTTC. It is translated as CASSGGGPYNEQFF.

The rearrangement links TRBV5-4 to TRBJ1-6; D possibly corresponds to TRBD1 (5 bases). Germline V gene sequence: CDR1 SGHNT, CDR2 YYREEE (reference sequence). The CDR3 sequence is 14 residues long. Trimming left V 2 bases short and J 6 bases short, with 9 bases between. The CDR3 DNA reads TGTGCCAGCAGCTTAGACAGTACTAATTCACCCCTCCACTTT. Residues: CASSLDSTNSPLHF. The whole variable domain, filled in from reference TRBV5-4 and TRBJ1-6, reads ETGVTQSPTHLIKTRGQQVTLRCSSQSGHNTVSWYQQALGQGPQFIFQYYREEENGRGNFPPRFSGLQFPNYSSELNVNALELDDSALYLCASSLDSTNSPLHFGNGTRLTVT.

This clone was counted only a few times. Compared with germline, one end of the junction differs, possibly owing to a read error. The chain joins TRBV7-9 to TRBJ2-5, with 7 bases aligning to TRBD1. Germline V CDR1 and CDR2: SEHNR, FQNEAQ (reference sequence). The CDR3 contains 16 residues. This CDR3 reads CSSSSDRPIQQETQYF. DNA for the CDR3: TGTTCCAGCAGCTCGGACAGGCCTATTCAACAAGAGACCCAGTACTTC.

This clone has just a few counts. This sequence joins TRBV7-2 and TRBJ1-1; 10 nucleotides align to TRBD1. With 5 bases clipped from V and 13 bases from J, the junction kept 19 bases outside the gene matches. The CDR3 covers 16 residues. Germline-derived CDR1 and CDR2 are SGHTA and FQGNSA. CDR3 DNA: TGTGCCAGCAGCAATGGGGACAGGGGAGCCCGAACGGGGGTTTTCTTT. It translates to CASSNGDRGARTGVFF.